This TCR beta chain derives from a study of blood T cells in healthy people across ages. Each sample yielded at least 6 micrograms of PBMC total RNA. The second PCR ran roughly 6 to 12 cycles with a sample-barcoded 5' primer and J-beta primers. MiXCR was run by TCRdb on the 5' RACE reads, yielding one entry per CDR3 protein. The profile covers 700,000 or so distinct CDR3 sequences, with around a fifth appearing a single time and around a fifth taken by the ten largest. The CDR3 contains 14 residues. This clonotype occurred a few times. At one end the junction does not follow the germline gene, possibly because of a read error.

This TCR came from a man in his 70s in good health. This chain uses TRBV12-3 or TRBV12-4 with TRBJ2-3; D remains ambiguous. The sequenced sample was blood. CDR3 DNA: TGTGCCAGCAGCCCAGGATACAGCACAGATACGCGGTATTTT. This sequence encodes CASSPGYSTDTRYF.